This T cell receptor (beta chain) was found in a study of T cell clusters in autoimmune cytopenias. TRB rearrangements were amplified by touch-down multiplex PCR with mixed TRB-A/B primers. TCRdb reprocessed the multiplex PCR reads and reports one entry per CDR3 protein, with no DNA. This sample contains several hundred distinct CDR3 sequences. This clonotype is classed as medium-sized by frequency. What it recognizes is unknown. General study findings and limits: Physiological T cell clusters of healthy donors were apparently absent in primary autoimmune cytopenia patients.

Germline V lookup: CDR1 MDHEN, CDR2 SYDVKM. The CDR3 is 16 amino acids. TRB amplification used around 270 ng of peripheral blood genomic DNA. The data also belong to a second study, concerning T cell repertoires in aging, cancer and after chemotherapy. Turning to that study: Thymic emigration or peripheral T cell expansion may be impaired by lymphoid organ infiltration in hematological cancer.

The specimen was peripheral blood. The genes are TRBV28 and TRBJ2-7; the TCRdb call, TRBD1, lacks DNA for checking. The receptor was isolated from a human donor with an autoimmune cytopenia or autoimmune hepatitis (not recorded which). CDR3 sequence reads: CASTPNGAVGLYEQYF.